Listed below are T cell receptor beta chains from one sample, sequenced in a study of T cells in tumors after PD-1 blockade. Sequencing used immunoSEQ multiplex PCR; TCRdb keeps in-frame clones, though not all of them. Of nearly 25,000 clones detected, about 82% appear once; the ten largest clones hold around 12%. Sequenced material: PBMCs, taken after anti-PD-1 treatment. These receptors all stem from a human donor with basal cell carcinoma. Both conserved end residues are part of each CDR3. D genes are given only for firm matches. Only part of the rows carry a size: once, few, many, or a class if the clone is expanded.

TRBV19,NA,TRBJ2-7,NA,TGTGCCAGTAGCCTGGACAGCTCCTACGAGCAGTACTTC,CASSLDSSYEQYF
TRBV5-4,TRBD1,TRBJ2-3,NA,TGTGCCAGCAGCTCTAAACGGACAGGGGGCACAGATACGCAGTATTTT,CASSSKRTGGTDTQYF
TRBV12-3/TRBV12-4,NA,TRBJ1-4,NA,TGTGCCAGCAGCCTTTCAGGGGTTGAAAAACTGTTTTTT,CASSLSGVEKLFF
TRBV27,NA,TRBJ1-2,NA,TGTGCCAGCAGTTTAACGGCCGGAGCTAACTATGGCTACACCTTC,CASSLTAGANYGYTF
TRBV3-1/TRBV3-2,NA,TRBJ2-7,few,TGTGCCAGCAGCCAAGGACTGTTCTACGAGCAGTACTTC,CASSQGLFYEQYF
TRBV6-5,NA,TRBJ1-4,NA,TGTGCCAGCAGCTACGGGGGAGGGCCTTGGACCGAAAAACTGTTTTTT,CASSYGGGPWTEKLFF
TRBV13,NA,TRBJ2-7,NA,TGTGCCAGCAGCTTGGGGCGCAGGGTTAATGAGCAGTACTTC,CASSLGRRVNEQYF
TRBV5-5,TRBD1,TRBJ1-2,once,TGTGCCAGCAAGCGGGGGACAGAGCCTCACTCAAACTATGGCTACACCTTC,CASKRGTEPHSNYGYTF
TRBV5-1,TRBD2,TRBJ2-3,NA,TGCGCCAGCAGTCCGGGACTAGCGGGGGGGAGGACAGATACGCAGTATTTT,CASSPGLAGGRTDTQYF
TRBV2,NA,TRBJ1-2,NA,TGTGCCAGCAGTGATGGCCCCGGAGACTACACCTTC,CASSDGPGDYTF
TRBV2,NA,TRBJ2-7,NA,TGTGCCAGCAGAGGGCAGGTAGCCTCCTACGAGCAGTACTTC,CASRGQVASYEQYF
TRBV5-5,TRBD1,TRBJ1-2,NA,TGTGCCAGCAGCATTAGGGACAGGGCTCCTGGCTACACCTTC,CASSIRDRAPGYTF
TRBV9,TRBD1,TRBJ1-4,NA,TGTGCCAGCAGCGTGGTTGGGACAGGCGAAAAACTGTTTTTT,CASSVVGTGEKLFF
TRBV9,NA,TRBJ1-2,NA,TGTGCCAGCAGCTCGACCACCATGGGGTACACCTTC,CASSSTTMGYTF
TRBV6-6,TRBD2,TRBJ2-7,NA,TGTGCCAGCAGTATGACTAGCGGGGGCTACGAGCAGTACTTC,CASSMTSGGYEQYF
TRBV4-2,TRBD2,TRBJ2-3,NA,TGTGCCAGCAGCCAAGAGACTAGCCCCCGCACAGATACGCAGTATTTT,CASSQETSPRTDTQYF
TRBV5-1,NA,TRBJ2-5,NA,TGCGCCAGCAGCGCGGCAGGGAGTCAAGAGACCCAGTACTTC,CASSAAGSQETQYF
TRBV7-2,TRBD1,TRBJ1-5,NA,TGTGCCAGCAGCCACGGACAGGGCGGTTCTCCCAATCAGCCCCAGCATTTT,CASSHGQGGSPNQPQHF
TRBV7-8,NA,TRBJ2-1,NA,TGTGCCAGCAGCCACGTGCTAGGTGAGCAGTTCTTC,CASSHVLGEQFF
TRBV19,TRBD1,TRBJ1-1,NA,TGTGCCAGTAGGACGACAGGGATGAACACTGAAGCTTTCTTT,CASRTTGMNTEAFF
TRBV12-3/TRBV12-4,NA,TRBJ1-1,NA,TGTGCCAGCAGTTTTCAGGGTAACACTGAAGCTTTCTTT,CASSFQGNTEAFF
TRBV7-9,NA,TRBJ1-2,NA,TGTGCCAGCGGTAGGGGGAACTATGGCTACACCTTC,CASGRGNYGYTF
TRBV5-6,TRBD2,TRBJ2-3,once,TGTGCCAGCAGCTCATTACTAGCGGGGCCTAGCACAGATACGCAGTATTTT,CASSSLLAGPSTDTQYF
TRBV4-1,TRBD1,TRBJ1-3,few,TGCGCCAGCAGCCAATTTCAACAGGGGGCAAGAGGAAACACCATATATTTT,CASSQFQQGARGNTIYF
TRBV10-3,NA,TRBJ1-1,NA,TGTGCCATCAGTGAGTCCCTCGGCCGGGGCGGCACTGAAGCTTTCTTT,CAISESLGRGGTEAFF
TRBV30,NA,TRBJ1-4,once,TGTGCCTGGAGTGTACTGGGTACAGGTGAAAAACTGTTTTTT,CAWSVLGTGEKLFF
TRBV7-2,NA,TRBJ2-2,NA,TGTGCCAGCAGCCCAAAGCGCGGGGCGAACACCGGGGAGCTGTTTTTT,CASSPKRGANTGELFF
TRBV2,NA,TRBJ1-5,few,TGTGCCAGCAGTGAAGGAGGACGGAGATCGGTTCAGCCCCAGCATTTT,CASSEGGRRSVQPQHF
TRBV7-9,NA,TRBJ1-5,once,TGTGCCAGCAGCTTAGGTATCGGGGCAGGCCGGGATCAGCCCCAGCATTTT,CASSLGIGAGRDQPQHF